This T cell receptor (beta chain) was identified during a study of cytomegalovirus exposure and HLA in healthy donors. TCRdb's copy holds only in-frame clones and misses some; the assay was immunoSEQ multiplex PCR. The sample yields around 300,000 clones, 75% to 90% seen once. Trimming took off 2 bases at V and 6 bases at J, with 19 bases between the two ends. Germline CDR1 and CDR2: SGHTA and FQGTGA. The CDR3 is 16 amino acids. The receptor was isolated from a woman under 40 in good health and CMV-seropositive. The chain uses TRBV7-3 and TRBJ1-2, with D possibly being TRBD1 (6 bases). The specimen sequenced was PBMCs. CDR3 loop: CASSLWVKGDIDGYTF. Written as DNA, the CDR3 is TGTGCCAGCAGCTTATGGGTAAAAGGGGACATCGATGGCTACACCTTC.